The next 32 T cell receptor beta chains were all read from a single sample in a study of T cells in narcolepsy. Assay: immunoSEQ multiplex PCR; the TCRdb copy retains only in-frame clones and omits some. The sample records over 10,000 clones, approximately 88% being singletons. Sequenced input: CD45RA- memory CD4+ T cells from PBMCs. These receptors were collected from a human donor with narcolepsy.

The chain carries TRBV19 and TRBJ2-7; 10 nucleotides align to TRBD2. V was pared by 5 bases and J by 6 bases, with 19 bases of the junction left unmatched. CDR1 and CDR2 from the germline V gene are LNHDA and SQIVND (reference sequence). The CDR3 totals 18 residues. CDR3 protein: CASSSSRLAGQPRGEQYF. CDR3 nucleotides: TGTGCCAGTAGTTCGTCCCGACTAGCGGGCCAACCAAGAGGCGAGCAGTACTTC.

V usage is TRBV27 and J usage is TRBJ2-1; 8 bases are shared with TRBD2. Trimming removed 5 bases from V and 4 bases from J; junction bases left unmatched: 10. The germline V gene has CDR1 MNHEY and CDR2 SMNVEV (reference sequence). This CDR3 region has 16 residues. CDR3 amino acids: CASSQSGTRVYNEQFF. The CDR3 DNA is TGTGCCAGCAGTCAATCCGGGACTAGGGTTTACAATGAGCAGTTCTTC.

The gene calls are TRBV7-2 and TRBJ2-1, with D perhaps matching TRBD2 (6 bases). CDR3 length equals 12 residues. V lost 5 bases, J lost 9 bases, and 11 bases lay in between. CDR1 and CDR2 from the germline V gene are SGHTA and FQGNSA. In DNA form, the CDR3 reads TGTGCCAGCAGCACTAGCATGGGTGAGCAGTTCTTC. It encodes CASSTSMGEQFF.

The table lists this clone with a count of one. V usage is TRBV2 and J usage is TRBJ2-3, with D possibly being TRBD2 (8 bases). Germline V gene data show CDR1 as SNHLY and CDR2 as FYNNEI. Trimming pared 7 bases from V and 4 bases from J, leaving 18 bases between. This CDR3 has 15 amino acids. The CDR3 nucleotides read TGTGCCAGCATACCGGGACTAGACAGGGCAGATACGCAGTATTTT. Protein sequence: CASIPGLDRADTQYF.

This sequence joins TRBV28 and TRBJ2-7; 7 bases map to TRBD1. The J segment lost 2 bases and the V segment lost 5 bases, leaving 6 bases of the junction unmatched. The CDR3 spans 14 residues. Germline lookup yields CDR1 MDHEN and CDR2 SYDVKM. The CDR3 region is CASSPGTAPYEQYF. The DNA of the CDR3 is TGTGCCAGCAGTCCGGGGACAGCCCCCTACGAGCAGTACTTC.

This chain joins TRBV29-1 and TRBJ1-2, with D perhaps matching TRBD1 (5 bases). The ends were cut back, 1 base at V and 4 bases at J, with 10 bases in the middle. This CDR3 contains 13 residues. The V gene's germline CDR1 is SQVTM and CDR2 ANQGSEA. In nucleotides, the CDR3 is TGCAGCGTTGAAGCCGGGGGTGGCTATGGCTACACCTTC. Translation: CSVEAGGGYGYTF.

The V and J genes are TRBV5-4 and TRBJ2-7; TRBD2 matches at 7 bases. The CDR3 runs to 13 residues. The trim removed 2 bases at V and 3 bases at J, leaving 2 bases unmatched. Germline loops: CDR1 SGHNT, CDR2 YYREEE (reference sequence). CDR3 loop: CASSLAGNYEQYF. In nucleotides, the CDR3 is TGTGCCAGCAGCTTAGCGGGAAACTACGAGCAGTACTTC. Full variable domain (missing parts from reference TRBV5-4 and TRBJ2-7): ETGVTQSPTHLIKTRGQQVTLRCSSQSGHNTVSWYQQALGQGPQFIFQYYREEENGRGNFPPRFSGLQFPNYSSELNVNALELDDSALYLCASSLAGNYEQYFGPGTRLTVT.

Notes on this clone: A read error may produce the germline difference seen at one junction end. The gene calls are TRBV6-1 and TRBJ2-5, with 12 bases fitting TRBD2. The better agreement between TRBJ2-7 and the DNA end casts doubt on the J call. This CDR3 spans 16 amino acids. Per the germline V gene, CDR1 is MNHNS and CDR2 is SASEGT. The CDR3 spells CASREAGTSGYYEQYF. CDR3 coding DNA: TGTGCCAGCAGGGAAGCCGGGACTAGCGGGTACTACGAGCAGTACTTC.

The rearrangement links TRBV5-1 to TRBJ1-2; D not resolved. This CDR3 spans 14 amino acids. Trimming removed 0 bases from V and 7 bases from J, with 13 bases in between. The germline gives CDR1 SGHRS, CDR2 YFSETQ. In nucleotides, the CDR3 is TGCGCCAGCAGCTTGGCCCAGCAGCGGGGTGGCTACACCTTC. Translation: CASSLAQQRGGYTF.

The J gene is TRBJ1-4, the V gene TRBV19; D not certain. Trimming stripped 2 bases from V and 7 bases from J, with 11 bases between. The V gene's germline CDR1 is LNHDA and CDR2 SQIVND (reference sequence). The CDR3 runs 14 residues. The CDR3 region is CASSINPNGEKLFF. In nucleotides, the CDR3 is TGTGCCAGTAGTATAAACCCTAACGGTGAAAAACTGTTTTTT.

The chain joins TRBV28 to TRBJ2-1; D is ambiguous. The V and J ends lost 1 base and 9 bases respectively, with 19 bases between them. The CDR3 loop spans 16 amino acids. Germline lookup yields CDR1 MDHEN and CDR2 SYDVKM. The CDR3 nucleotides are TGTGCCAGCAGTTTATTATCGAGTAGCATTCATAGTGAGCAGTTCTTC. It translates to CASSLLSSSIHSEQFF.

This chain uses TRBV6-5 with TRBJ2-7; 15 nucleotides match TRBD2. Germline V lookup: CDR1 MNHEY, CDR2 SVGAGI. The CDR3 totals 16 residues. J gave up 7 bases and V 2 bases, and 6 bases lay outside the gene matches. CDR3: CASSYRTSGRGREQYF. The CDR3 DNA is TGTGCCAGCAGTTACCGGACTAGCGGGAGGGGGAGGGAGCAGTACTTC.

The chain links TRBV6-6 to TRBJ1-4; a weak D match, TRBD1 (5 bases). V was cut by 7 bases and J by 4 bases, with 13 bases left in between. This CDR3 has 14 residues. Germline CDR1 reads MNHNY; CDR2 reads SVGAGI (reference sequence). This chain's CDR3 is CASNGGRVNEKLFF. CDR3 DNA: TGTGCCAGCAACGGGGGGAGGGTTAATGAAAAACTGTTTTTT.

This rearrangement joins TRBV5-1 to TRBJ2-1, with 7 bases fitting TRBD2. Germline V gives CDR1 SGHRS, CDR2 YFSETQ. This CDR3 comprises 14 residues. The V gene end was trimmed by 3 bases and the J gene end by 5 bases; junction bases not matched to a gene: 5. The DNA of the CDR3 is TGCGCCAGCAGCTGGGGGGGACTGAACAATGAGCAGTTCTTC. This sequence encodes CASSWGGLNNEQFF.

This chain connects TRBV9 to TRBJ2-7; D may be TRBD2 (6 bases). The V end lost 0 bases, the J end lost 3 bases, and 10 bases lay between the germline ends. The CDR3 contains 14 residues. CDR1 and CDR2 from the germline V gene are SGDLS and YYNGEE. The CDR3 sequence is CASSVGDSNYEQYF. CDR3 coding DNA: TGTGCCAGCAGCGTAGGGGACTCTAACTACGAGCAGTACTTC.

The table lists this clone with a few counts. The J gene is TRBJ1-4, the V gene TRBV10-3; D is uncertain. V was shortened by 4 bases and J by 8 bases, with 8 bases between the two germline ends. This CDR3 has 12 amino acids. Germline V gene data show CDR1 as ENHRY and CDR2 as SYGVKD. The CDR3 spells CAISVGEEKLFF. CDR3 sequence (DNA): TGTGCCATCAGTGTGGGCGAGGAAAAACTGTTTTTT.

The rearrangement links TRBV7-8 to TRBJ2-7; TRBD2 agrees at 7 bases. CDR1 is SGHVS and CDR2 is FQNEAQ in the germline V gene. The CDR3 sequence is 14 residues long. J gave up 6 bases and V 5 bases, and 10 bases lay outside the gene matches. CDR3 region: CASSGGVNVGEQYF. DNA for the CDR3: TGTGCCAGCAGCGGGGGGGTGAATGTTGGCGAGCAGTACTTC.

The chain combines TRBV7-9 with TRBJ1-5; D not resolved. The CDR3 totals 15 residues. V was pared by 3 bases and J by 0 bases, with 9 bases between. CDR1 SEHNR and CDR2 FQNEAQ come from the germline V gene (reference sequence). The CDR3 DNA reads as TGTGCCAGCAGCTTTGATGGGAGTAGCAATCAGCCCCAGCATTTT. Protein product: CASSFDGSSNQPQHF.

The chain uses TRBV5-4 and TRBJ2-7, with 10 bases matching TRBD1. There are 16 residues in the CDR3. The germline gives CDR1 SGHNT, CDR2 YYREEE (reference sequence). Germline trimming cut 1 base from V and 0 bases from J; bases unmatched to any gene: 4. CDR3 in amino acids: CASSLRTGGSSYEQYF. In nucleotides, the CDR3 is TGTGCCAGCAGCTTGAGGACAGGGGGTAGCTCCTACGAGCAGTACTTC.

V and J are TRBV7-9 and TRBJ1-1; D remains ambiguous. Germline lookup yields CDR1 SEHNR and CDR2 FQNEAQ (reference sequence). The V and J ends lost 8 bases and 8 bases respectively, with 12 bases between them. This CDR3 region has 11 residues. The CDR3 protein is CASSGSREAFF. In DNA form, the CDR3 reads TGTGCCAGCTCTGGGAGCCGAGAAGCTTTCTTT.

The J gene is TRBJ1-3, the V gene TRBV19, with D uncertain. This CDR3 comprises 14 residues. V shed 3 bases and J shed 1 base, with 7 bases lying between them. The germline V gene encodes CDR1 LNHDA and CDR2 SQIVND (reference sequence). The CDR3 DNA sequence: TGTGCCAGTAGTATCTCGGGATCTGGAAACACCATATATTTT. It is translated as CASSISGSGNTIYF.

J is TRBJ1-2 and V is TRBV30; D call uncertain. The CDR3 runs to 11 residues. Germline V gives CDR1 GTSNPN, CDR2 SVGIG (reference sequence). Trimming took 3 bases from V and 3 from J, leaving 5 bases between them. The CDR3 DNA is TGTGCCTGGAGGCTAGACTATGGCTACACCTTC. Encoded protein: CAWRLDYGYTF.

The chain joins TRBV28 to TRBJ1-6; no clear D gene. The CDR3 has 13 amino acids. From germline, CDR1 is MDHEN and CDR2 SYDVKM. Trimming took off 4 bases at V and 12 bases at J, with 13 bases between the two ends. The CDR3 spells CASSSNNLGPLHF. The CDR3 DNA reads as TGTGCCAGCAGTTCTAATAACCTAGGACCCCTCCACTTT.

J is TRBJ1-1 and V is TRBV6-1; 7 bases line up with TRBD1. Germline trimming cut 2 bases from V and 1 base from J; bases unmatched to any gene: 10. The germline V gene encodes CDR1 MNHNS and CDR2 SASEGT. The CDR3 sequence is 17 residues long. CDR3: CASSEPFTGVPNTEAFF. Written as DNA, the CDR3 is TGTGCCAGCAGTGAACCCTTTACAGGGGTGCCGAACACTGAAGCTTTCTTT.

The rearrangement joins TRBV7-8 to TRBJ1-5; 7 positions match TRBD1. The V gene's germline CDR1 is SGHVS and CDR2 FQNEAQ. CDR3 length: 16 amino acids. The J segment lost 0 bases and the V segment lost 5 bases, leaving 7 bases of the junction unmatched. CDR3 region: CASSQQGVISNQPQHF. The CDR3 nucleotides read TGTGCCAGCAGCCAGCAGGGGGTAATTAGCAATCAGCCCCAGCATTTT.

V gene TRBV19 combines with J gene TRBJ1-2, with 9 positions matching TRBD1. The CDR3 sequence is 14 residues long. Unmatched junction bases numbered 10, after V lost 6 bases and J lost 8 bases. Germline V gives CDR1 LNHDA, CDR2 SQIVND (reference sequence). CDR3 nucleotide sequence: TGTGCCAGTAGGCCCACAGGGGGCCTATGGGGCTACACCTTC. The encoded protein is CASRPTGGLWGYTF.

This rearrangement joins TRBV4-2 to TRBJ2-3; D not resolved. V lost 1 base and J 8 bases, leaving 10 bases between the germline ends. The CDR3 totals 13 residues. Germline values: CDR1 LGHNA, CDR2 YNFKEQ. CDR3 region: CASSQAISGTQYF. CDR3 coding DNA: TGTGCCAGCAGCCAAGCTATTAGTGGTACGCAGTATTTT.

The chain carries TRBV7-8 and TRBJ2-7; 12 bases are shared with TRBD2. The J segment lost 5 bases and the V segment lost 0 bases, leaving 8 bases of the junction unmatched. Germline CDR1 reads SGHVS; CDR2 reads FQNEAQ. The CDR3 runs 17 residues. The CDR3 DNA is TGTGCCAGCAGCTTAGCTTCTAGCGGGAGGGCCCACCACGAGCAGTACTTC. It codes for CASSLASSGRAHHEQYF.

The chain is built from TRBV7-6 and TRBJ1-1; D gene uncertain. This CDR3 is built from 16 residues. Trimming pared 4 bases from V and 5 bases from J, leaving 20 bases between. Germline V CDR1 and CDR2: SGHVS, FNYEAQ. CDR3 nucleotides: TGTGCCAGCAGCTCTCGTAGCGCGGGGAGGAGGACTGAAGCTTTCTTT. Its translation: CASSSRSAGRRTEAFF.

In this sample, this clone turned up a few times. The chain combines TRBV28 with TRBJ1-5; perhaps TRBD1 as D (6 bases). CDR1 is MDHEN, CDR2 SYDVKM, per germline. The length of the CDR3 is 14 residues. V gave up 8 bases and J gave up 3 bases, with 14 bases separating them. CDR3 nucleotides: TGTGCCAGCGTCGGGGGGGCGTACAATCAGCCCCAGCATTTT. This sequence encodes CASVGGAYNQPQHF.

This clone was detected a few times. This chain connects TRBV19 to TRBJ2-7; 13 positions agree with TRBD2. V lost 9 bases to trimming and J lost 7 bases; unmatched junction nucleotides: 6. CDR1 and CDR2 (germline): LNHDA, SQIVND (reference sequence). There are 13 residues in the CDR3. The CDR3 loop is CASRTSGSVEQYF. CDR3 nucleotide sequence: TGTGCCAGCCGGACTAGCGGGAGTGTTGAGCAGTACTTC.

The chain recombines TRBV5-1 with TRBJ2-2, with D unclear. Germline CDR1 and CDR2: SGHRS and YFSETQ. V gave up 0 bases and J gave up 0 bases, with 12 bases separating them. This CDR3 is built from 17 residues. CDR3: CASSLELQRPNTGELFF. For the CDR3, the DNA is TGCGCCAGCAGCTTGGAACTTCAGCGACCGAACACCGGGGAGCTGTTTTTT. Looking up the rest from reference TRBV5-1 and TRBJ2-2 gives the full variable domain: KAGVTQTPRYLIKTRGQQVTLSCSPISGHRSVSWYQQTPGQGLQFLFEYFSETQRNKGNFPGRFSGRQFSNSRSEMNVSTLELGDSALYLCASSLELQRPNTGELFFGEGSRLTVL.